This T cell receptor beta chain was found in a study of CD8+CD57+ T cells in acquired aplastic anemia. The patients chosen for sequencing had shown expansion of CD8+CD57+ cells (detected by flow cytometry). Germline V gene sequence: CDR1 LGHDT, CDR2 YNNKEL (reference sequence). The CDR3 length is 15 residues. V shed 0 bases and J shed 5 bases, with 10 bases lying between them. Genomic DNA provided the template from which TCR beta VDJ and CDR3 profiles were obtained. TCRdb redid the calling of the reads with MiXCR, one entry per CDR3 protein. The sample includes 200,000 or so distinct CDR3 sequences, less than 75% of them seen just once.

The source is a human donor with aplastic anemia. Sequencing used sorted CD4+, CD8+, or CD8+CD57+ T cells (not recorded which) from PBMCs. V and J are TRBV3-1 and TRBJ2-2, with D hard to call. The CDR3 DNA follows: TGTGCCAGCAGCCAAGAGCCCCAAGGGACCGGGGAGCTGTTTTTT. This translates into CASSQEPQGTGELFF.